The present entry profiles one T cell receptor (beta chain) with its context. These data come from a study of cytomegalovirus exposure and HLA in healthy donors. The germline V gene encodes CDR1 MNHEY and CDR2 SVGAGI. The CDR3 has 13 residues. V lost 9 bases to trimming and J lost 3 bases, with 15 bases between them. The PCR used 60 Vbeta and 13 Jbeta primers. Here immunoSEQ multiplex PCR was the method, and the copy in TCRdb shows in-frame clones only, minus some. The sample has tens of thousands of clones, around three quarters seen once. V is TRBV6-5 and J is TRBJ2-7; tentatively, D is TRBD1 (6 bases). The origin of this receptor is a man in his fifties or sixties in good health and CMV-seronegative. The sequencing input was PBMCs. The CDR3 nucleotides are TGTGCCAGTTCGTCAGGGGATTACTACGAGCAGTACTTC. This translates into CASSSGDYYEQYF.